The next 2 T cell receptor beta chains were all read from a single sample in a study of T-cell reconstitution after alpha-beta-depleted transplantation in children. TCRbeta library construction was performed incorporating unique molecular identifiers. TCRdb analysed the PCR reads with MiXCR anew, one entry per CDR3 protein. The sample has about 900,000 distinct CDR3 sequences; about 29% are singletons. The sample was PBMCs, mostly from graft donor cells, taken 360 days after TCRalphabeta/CD19-depleted stem cell transplant. Receptor source: a boy under two years old who had a stem cell transplant for SCID, so the T cells may come from the graft donor.

The chain couples TRBV28 to TRBJ2-2; D may be TRBD1 (5 bases). Trimming cost V 4 bases and J 1 base, with 13 bases left between them. The germline V gene has CDR1 MDHEN and CDR2 SYDVKM. The CDR3 sequence is 16 residues long. The CDR3, as DNA: TGTGCCAGCAGTTCCCCCGTCGGACAGAACACCGGGGAGCTGTTTTTT. Its translation: CASSSPVGQNTGELFF.

This chain joins TRBV14 and TRBJ2-1, with TRBD2 as a possible D gene (6 bases). CDR1 and CDR2 from the germline V gene are SGHDN and FVKESK. The germline V and J ends were trimmed by 6 bases and 12 bases, with 15 bases remaining between them. The CDR3 totals 12 residues. CDR3: CASSGGSRAQFF. As DNA, the CDR3 is TGTGCCAGCAGTGGGGGGTCTCGCGCGCAGTTCTTC.